This TCR beta chain was recovered during a study of blood T cells in healthy people across ages (dated by TCRdb to between 2015 and 2016). Regarding the study in general: Template switching captured roughly one uniquely barcoded TCR beta cDNA molecule per two T cells in model experiments. The study measured age-related changes in TCR beta repertoire diversity using deep sequencing normalized with unique cDNA molecular identifiers. The donors were split into four age groups: young (average about 16 years), middle-aged (about 40), aged (approximately 59) and long-lived (under 85). To avoid experimental bias, donors of different ages were distributed randomly across sequencing lanes. Two additional independent replicas of 1 million unique cDNA reads from the same blood draw were analyzed for two donors (one aged 18 to 30 and one aged 80 or older).

The donors were roughly 40 Caucasian individuals from Russia, aged 6 to 90 years, who were systemically healthy. Each donor gave about 9.7 milliliters of peripheral blood, drawn into EDTA-treated Vacutainer tubes. Ficoll-Paque density-gradient centrifugation was used to isolate PBMCs, with at least 6.5 million obtained per sample. Total RNA was extracted from PBMCs with Trizol reagent, with at least 6 micrograms obtained per sample. Naive CD45RAhigh/CD27high T cell percentages were measured by flow cytometry on a PBMC aliquot from every donor. The research as a whole found: Since profiling was done on bulk unsorted PBMCs, naive and antigen-experienced compartments could not be conclusively compared. A strong correlation was found between observed TCR beta diversity and the percentage of naive T cells measured by flow cytometry. Total diversity estimates from one million sequenced T cells were considered lower bounds and underestimates. Donor CMV infection status was unknown, potentially confounding age-related changes in expanded clonotypes. Compared with the aged group, the long-lived group had more naive CD4+ T cells, fewer expanded clones and increased TCR diversity, a pattern suggesting age selection. As age increased, observed TCR beta diversity per million T cells dropped in a roughly linear way, and a significant reduction was already evident by age 40.

Regarding this clonotype: Its antigen has not been determined. No much larger clonotype is one base removed from it; base qualities were not supplied.

The library came from 5' RACE. The data were produced on an Illumina HiSeq 2500. The second PCR ran for roughly 7 to 12 cycles and used a J-beta primer mix along with a sample-barcoded 5' primer. A unique molecular identifier was introduced onto each TCR beta cDNA molecule by a template-switch 5' adaptor carrying 12 random nucleotides. At least 2.5 million CDR3-containing paired-end reads were obtained from each sample. First-strand cDNA was synthesized from all RNA with the Mint cDNA synthesis kit, primed by a TRBC-specific oligonucleotide. All cDNA was treated with uracil-DNA glycosylase and then went through a first 18-cycle PCR with the universal primers M1SS and BC2_uni_R. Regarding the original processing steps: For normalization, 1 million high-quality reads were randomly selected from each sample, with every read carrying a distinct molecular identifier. Instead of being binned into consensus sequences, reads that shared molecular identifiers were thrown out. CDR3 identification, clonotype clustering and error correction used MiTCR with a Q25 quality threshold and the strictest error-elimination algorithm. Lower-bound total TCR beta diversity was estimated with a nonparametric unseen species model using Euler transformation. TCRdb reanalyzed the raw reads on its own, using fastp at Q25 for trimming and MiXCR for clone calling, and kept in-frame beta chains. Each entry merges the rows of one CDR3 protein and shows their most common DNA and genes. It is TCRdb's table, rather than the study itself, that gives the V and J calls and clone size. The sample yields roughly 1,300,000 distinct CDR3 sequences; roughly 60% were counted once. Of the sample, about 6.3% falls within the top ten clones.

Specimen: blood. This receptor was obtained from a man aged 18 to 30 in good health.

CDR3 protein: CSASVDGSYNEQFF. The DNA reads as follows: TGCAGTGCCAGCGTAGATGGGTCCTACAATGAGCAGTTCTTC. Recombination joined TRBV20-1 with TRBJ2-1; no D gene can be assigned with confidence. CDR1 and CDR2 are read off the germline V gene (reference sequence) as DFQATT and SNEGSKA. V and J lose 6 bases and 1 base, and a span of 13 bases separates them. Its CDR3 holds 14 amino acids, cysteine through phenylalanine. Only the CDR3 part of the read is kept: 42 bases, read in frame from the first base.